Below, 20 T cell receptor beta chains from the same sample are listed, as sequenced in a study of shared clonotypes between healthy human individuals. The data were produced by immunoSEQ multiplex PCR, yet TCRdb's version contains in-frame clones alone and is incomplete. The sample has about half a million clones; roughly 85% are singletons. Source material: PBMCs. The receptors here all came from a woman between 40 and 55 years old in good health. Some clones in this sample may be carry-over from other donors' samples.

The chain recombines TRBV7-2 with TRBJ1-5, with unresolved D. CDR3 size: 15 residues. The V gene lost 1 base and the J gene lost 11 bases, with 18 bases spanning the gap. Per the germline V gene, CDR1 is SGHTA and CDR2 is FQGNSA. Written as DNA, the CDR3 is TGTGCCAGCAGCTTAGTTGTGTACCCCCAAGCCTCCCAGCATTTT. It translates to CASSLVVYPQASQHF. Complete variable domain (other parts from reference TRBV7-2 and TRBJ1-5): GAGVSQSPSNKVTEKGKDVELRCDPISGHTALYWYRQSLGQGLEFLIYFQGNSAPDKSGLPSDRFSAERTGGSVSTLTIQRTQQEDSAVYLCASSLVVYPQASQHFGDGTRLSIL.

CDR3 sequence reads: CASSLAPLGDGATNEKLFF. DNA for the CDR3: TGCGCCAGCAGCTTGGCCCCTTTAGGGGATGGGGCAACTAATGAAAAACTGTTTTTT. The chain joins TRBV5-1 to TRBJ1-4, with a tentative D call TRBD1 (5 bases). The V gene lost 0 bases and the J gene lost 0 bases, with 18 bases spanning the gap. The CDR3 runs 19 residues. Germline V lookup: CDR1 SGHRS, CDR2 YFSETQ.

The gene calls are TRBV7-9 and TRBJ2-1, with D possibly TRBD2 on 6 matching bases. Per germline, CDR1 SEHNR and CDR2 FQNEAQ (reference sequence). This CDR3 region has 14 residues. V lost 5 bases to trimming and J lost 5 bases, with 13 bases between them. CDR3 DNA: TGTGCCAGCAGCCACCGGGACTCAGACAATGAGCAGTTCTTC. The encoded protein is CASSHRDSDNEQFF.

V usage is TRBV28 and J usage is TRBJ1-2; D not resolved. Germline V gene sequence: CDR1 MDHEN, CDR2 SYDVKM. The CDR3 extends over 12 amino acids. Trimming shortened V by 1 base and J by 1 base, and 1 base separated the two germline ends. CDR3 DNA sequence: TGTGCCAGCAGTTTATTTAACTATGGCTACACCTTC. Translating gives CASSLFNYGYTF.

CDR3 sequence reads: CASSKEGRPYEQYF. CDR3 coding DNA: TGTGCCAGCAGCAAAGAGGGCAGGCCCTACGAGCAGTACTTC. V usage is TRBV21-1 and J usage is TRBJ2-7. TRBV21-1 is a recognized pseudogene. The CDR3 totals 14 residues.

The genes are TRBV5-4 and TRBJ1-2; D is unresolved. The CDR3 loop spans 12 amino acids. Germline-derived CDR1 and CDR2 are SGHNT and YYREEE (reference sequence). The V and J ends lost 2 bases and 10 bases respectively, with 12 bases between them. In nucleotides, the CDR3 is TGTGCCAGCAGCTTCGGCGACGGGTTCTACACCTTC. As protein: CASSFGDGFYTF.

V gene TRBV4-1 combines with J gene TRBJ2-3; 7 bases match TRBD2. This CDR3 is 16 amino acids long. Germline CDR1 is MGHRA and CDR2 is YSYEKL. J gave up 2 bases and V 1 base, and 6 bases lay outside the gene matches. CDR3 region: CASSQVASGSTDTQYF. As DNA, the CDR3 is TGCGCCAGCAGCCAAGTGGCTAGCGGATCCACAGATACGCAGTATTTT.

The chain is built from TRBV19 and TRBJ1-1; 7 positions agree with TRBD1. Germline loops: CDR1 LNHDA, CDR2 SQIVND (reference sequence). The CDR3 runs to 13 residues. Trimming cost V 5 bases and J 8 bases; bases outside gene matches: 8. The CDR3 is CASSGALQGEAFF. The CDR3 DNA follows: TGTGCCAGTAGTGGGGCTTTACAGGGGGAAGCTTTCTTT.

The CDR3 bases are TGTGCCAGTAGTCCCCGGGGGGGGAGCTATGGCTACACCTTC. It encodes CASSPRGGSYGYTF. V usage is TRBV19 and J usage is TRBJ1-2, with TRBD1 as a possible D gene (5 bases). Trimming took 5 bases from V and 4 from J, leaving 14 bases between them. Germline loops: CDR1 LNHDA, CDR2 SQIVND (reference sequence). The CDR3 loop spans 14 amino acids.

The rearrangement links TRBV27 to TRBJ2-3, with D hard to call. This CDR3 is 18 amino acids long. V lost 0 bases and J 0 bases, leaving 16 bases between the germline ends. CDR1 MNHEY and CDR2 SMNVEV come from the germline V gene (reference sequence). The CDR3 DNA is TGTGCCAGCAGTTTATCCCGAATCGTTACCACTAGCACAGATACGCAGTATTTT. This encodes CASSLSRIVTTSTDTQYF.

The chain uses TRBV5-1 and TRBJ2-7, with 7 bases identical to TRBD2. Germline V gene sequence: CDR1 SGHRS, CDR2 YFSETQ. With 0 bases clipped from V and 1 base from J, the junction kept 4 bases outside the gene matches. This CDR3 has 15 residues. CDR3 nucleotide sequence: TGCGCCAGCAGCTTGGTGCCTAGCGGTTCCTACGAGCAGTACTTC. It specifies CASSLVPSGSYEQYF.

This clone was picked up one time. The rearrangement uses TRBV18 and TRBJ2-7; 9 bases line up with TRBD1. Germline CDR1 KGHSH, CDR2 LQKENI. The length of the CDR3 is 15 residues. The V gene end was trimmed by 4 bases and the J gene end by 12 bases; junction bases not matched to a gene: 16. The CDR3 DNA is TGTGCCAGCTCACGGGGACAGGGAGGTACGGACTCTCCGTACTTC. It translates to CASSRGQGGTDSPYF.

This clone was detected only a few times. The rearrangement links TRBV4-1 to TRBJ1-1, with TRBD1 as a possible D gene (5 bases). Germline CDR1 MGHRA, CDR2 YSYEKL. V dropped 0 bases and J dropped 10 bases, with 12 bases sitting between them. CDR3 length: 13 amino acids. The CDR3 DNA reads TGCGCCAGCAGCCAAGAGTTCAGGGAAGTAGCTTTCTTT. The encoded protein is CASSQEFREVAFF.

This clone came up once. The chain couples TRBV6-1 to TRBJ2-7; the D gene is possibly TRBD1 (5 bases). The V gene lost 1 base and the J gene lost 2 bases, with 12 bases spanning the gap. Germline CDR1 and CDR2: MNHNS and SASEGT. The length of the CDR3 is 15 residues. The DNA of the CDR3 is TGTGCCAGCAGTGAAGGGGGCCCTAGGACCTACGAGCAGTACTTC. Protein: CASSEGGPRTYEQYF.

The CDR3 spells CASSNLPAPEKLFF. CDR3 in DNA: TGTGCCAGCAGCAACCTCCCGGCCCCTGAAAAACTGTTTTTT. The chain uses TRBV27 and TRBJ1-4; D unclear. Looked up from germline, CDR1 is MNHEY and CDR2 is SMNVEV (reference sequence). The CDR3 is made up of 14 amino acids. Trimming took off 6 bases at V and 7 bases at J, with 15 bases between the two ends.

This rearrangement joins TRBV10-1 to TRBJ2-2; possible D gene TRBD2, 6 bases. The germline V and J ends were trimmed by 5 bases and 5 bases, with 15 bases remaining between them. Germline CDR1 is WNHNN and CDR2 is SYGVQD (reference sequence). This CDR3 has 15 residues. Here the CDR3 DNA reads TGCGCCAGCAGTCTGGGGGAGGAGGAAACCGGGGAGCTGTTTTTT. It translates to CASSLGEEETGELFF.

The CDR3 sequence: CASSKGGQTATNEKLFF. As DNA, the CDR3 is TGTGCCAGCAGCAAAGGGGGGCAGACAGCAACTAATGAAAAACTGTTTTTT. The chain is built from TRBV21-1 and TRBJ1-4; no DNA check was done on the table's D call, TRBD1. TRBV21-1 is marked as a pseudogene. The CDR3 has 17 residues.

The chain uses TRBV5-6 and TRBJ2-1; the D is unclear. V dropped 2 bases and J dropped 0 bases, with 12 bases sitting between them. Per the germline V gene, CDR1 is SGHDT and CDR2 is YYEEEE. The CDR3 contains 16 residues. The CDR3 nucleotides are TGTGCCAGCAGCTTAACTGGTAGTAGCTCCTACAATGAGCAGTTCTTC. It is translated as CASSLTGSSSYNEQFF.

This clone has just one count. The chain uses TRBV4-1 and TRBJ2-1, with a tentative D call TRBD2 (6 bases). The CDR3 runs 16 residues. In germline, CDR1 is MGHRA, CDR2 YSYEKL. The V end was cut by 1 base, the J end by 1 base, with 11 bases between. The CDR3 DNA follows: TGCGCCAGCAGCCAAGGAGGGGACTTATCCTACAATGAGCAGTTCTTC. Residues: CASSQGGDLSYNEQFF.

This clone was seen repeatedly, ten times or more. The chain is built from TRBV15 and TRBJ1-5, with TRBD1 identical over 9 bases. Germline V lookup: CDR1 LNHNV, CDR2 YYDKDF (reference sequence). CDR3 length equals 15 residues. Losses at the gene ends were 1 base for V and 2 bases for J; bases not matched to a gene: 0. The CDR3 loop reads CATSRGQGGNQPQHF. The DNA of the CDR3 is TGTGCCACCAGCAGAGGACAGGGGGGCAATCAGCCCCAGCATTTT.